The rows below give T cell receptor beta chains drawn from one sample of a study of blood T cell repertoires in COVID-19. Libraries were prepared by immunoSEQ multiplex PCR; TCRdb keeps only in-frame clonotypes and omits some of them. The top ten hold more than 3% of the sample, which has about 140,000 clones, roughly 84% seen once. Sequenced: PBMCs or T cells enriched from blood (not recorded which). All receptors derive from a man aged 50 to 59 in a cohort exposed to, infected with or recovered from COVID-19 (not recorded which). The CDR3 runs from the conserved cysteine through the conserved F or W. The D gene is left open where the match is weak. Clone size, where shown, is once, few, many, or a class for clones that have expanded.

>TRBV11-2|.|TRBD1|TRBJ1-2
CASSHEGAQGYTF
TGTGCCAGCTCTCACGAGGGGGCGCAGGGCTACACCTTC
>TRBV10-3|.|TRBD2|TRBJ2-7
CAISGKREDYEQYF
TGTGCCATCAGTGGCAAGCGGGAGGACTACGAGCAGTACTTC
>TRBV9|once|.|TRBJ2-1
CASSVGQGSYNEQFF
TGTGCCAGCAGCGTAGGCCAGGGGTCTTACAATGAGCAGTTCTTC
>TRBV3-1/TRBV3-2|once|.|TRBJ2-3
CASSQYTDTQYF
TGTGCCAGCAGCCAGTACACAGATACGCAGTATTTT
>TRBV7-9|.|.|TRBJ2-3
CASSSGRGAIQNTQYF
TGTGCCAGCAGCTCAGGACGGGGGGCGATTCAAAATACGCAGTATTTT
>TRBV4-1|.|TRBD1|TRBJ2-7
CASSKSMDRGYEQYF
TGCGCCAGCAGCAAGAGTATGGACAGGGGCTACGAGCAGTACTTC
>TRBV7-9|.|TRBD1|TRBJ1-6
CASSLGGTDDSPLHF
TGTGCCAGCAGCTTAGGGGGGACAGACGATTCACCCCTCCACTTT
>TRBV11-2|.|TRBD1|TRBJ2-5
CASSYWTGKEETQYF
TGTGCCAGCAGCTACTGGACAGGGAAAGAAGAGACCCAGTACTTC
>TRBV18|.|.|TRBJ2-7
CASSQTGEQYF
TGTGCCAGCTCTCAAACCGGCGAGCAGTACTTC
>TRBV25-1|.|.|TRBJ2-7
CASSESGQDYEQYF
TGTGCCAGCAGTGAATCGGGACAAGACTACGAGCAGTACTTC
>TRBV6-2/TRBV6-3|.|.|TRBJ2-7
CASSYSGAGEQYF
TGTGCCAGCAGTTACTCGGGGGCAGGCGAGCAGTACTTC
>TRBV12-3/TRBV12-4|.|TRBD1|TRBJ1-1
CASSDRGLGAFF
TGTGCCAGCAGTGACAGGGGGCTTGGAGCTTTCTTT
>TRBV5-8|once|.|TRBJ1-1
CASSLTWEDTDFF
TGTGCCAGCAGCCTGACCTGGGAGGACACCGATTTCTTT
>TRBV9|.|.|TRBJ1-1
CASSVALPGANTEAFF
TGTGCCAGCAGCGTAGCCCTCCCTGGGGCGAACACTGAAGCTTTCTTT
>TRBV10-2|.|.|TRBJ1-1
CASSESGGVTEAFF
TGCGCCAGCAGTGAGTCGGGGGGGGTCACTGAAGCTTTCTTT
>TRBV28|.|.|TRBJ1-4
CASSAGIATNEKLFF
TGTGCCAGCAGCGCAGGGATTGCAACTAATGAAAAACTGTTTTTT
>TRBV11-2|.|.|TRBJ2-3
CASSGGLFTDTQYF
TGTGCCAGCAGCGGTGGACTGTTCACAGATACGCAGTATTTT